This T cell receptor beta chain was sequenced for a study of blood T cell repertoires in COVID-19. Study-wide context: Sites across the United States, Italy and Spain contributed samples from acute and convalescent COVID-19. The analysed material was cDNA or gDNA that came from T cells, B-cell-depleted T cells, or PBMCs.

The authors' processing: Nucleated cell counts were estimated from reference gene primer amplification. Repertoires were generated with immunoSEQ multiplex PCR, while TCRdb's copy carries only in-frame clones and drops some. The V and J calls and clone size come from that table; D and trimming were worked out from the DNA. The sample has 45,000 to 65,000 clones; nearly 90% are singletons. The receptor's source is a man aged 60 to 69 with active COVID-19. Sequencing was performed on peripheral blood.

The CDR3 DNA sequence: TGTGCCAGCAGTCTTCGACAGGGAACCTACGAGCAGTACTTC. It yields the protein CASSLRQGTYEQYF. V and J are TRBV28 and TRBJ2-7; 7 bases agree with TRBD1. V lost 5 bases to trimming and J lost 2 bases; unmatched junction nucleotides: 6. This CDR3 is 14 amino acids long. CDR1 is MDHEN and CDR2 is SYDVKM in the germline V gene.